This T cell receptor beta chain was identified during a study of cytomegalovirus exposure and HLA in healthy donors. Findings of the study overall: TCR beta V- and J-gene trimming was later associated with a missense DCLRE1C variant.

On this clone itself: What it recognizes is unknown.

CDR3 length: 17 residues. V lost 0 bases, J lost 4 bases, and 9 bases stayed unmatched. The germline CDR1 and CDR2 sequences are MGHRA and YSYEKL. Primers for the PCR totalled 60 Vbeta and 13 Jbeta. Only in-frame clones appear in the TCRdb table, and some are missing; sequencing was by immunoSEQ multiplex PCR. The sample records about 65,000 clones, 62% being singletons. The sequenced sample was PBMCs. The source of this sequence is a man between 25 and 39 years old in good health and CMV-seronegative. This chain uses TRBV4-1 with TRBJ1-5; the match to TRBD1 covers 7 bases. The CDR3, as DNA: TGCGCCAGCAGCCAAGATCACGGGGGACAGCGAAATCAGCCCCAGCATTTT. Protein: CASSQDHGGQRNQPQHF.